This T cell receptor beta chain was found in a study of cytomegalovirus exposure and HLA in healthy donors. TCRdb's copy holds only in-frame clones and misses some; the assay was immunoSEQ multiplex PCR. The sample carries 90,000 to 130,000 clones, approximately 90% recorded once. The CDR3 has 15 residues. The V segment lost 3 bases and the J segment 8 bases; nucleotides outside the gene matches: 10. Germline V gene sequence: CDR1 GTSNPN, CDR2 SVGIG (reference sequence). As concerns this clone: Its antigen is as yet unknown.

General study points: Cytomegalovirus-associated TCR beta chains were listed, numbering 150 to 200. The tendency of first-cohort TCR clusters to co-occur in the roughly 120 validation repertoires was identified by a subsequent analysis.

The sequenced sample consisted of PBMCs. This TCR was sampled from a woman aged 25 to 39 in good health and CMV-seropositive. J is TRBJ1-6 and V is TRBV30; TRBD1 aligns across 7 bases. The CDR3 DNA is TGTGCCTGGAGCGCCGCAGGGGGGCCATATTCACCCCTCCACTTT. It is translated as CAWSAAGGPYSPLHF.